The next 7 T cell receptor beta chains were all read from a single sample in a study of control samples from healthy donors and cancer patients. Sequencing used immunoSEQ multiplex PCR; TCRdb keeps in-frame clones, though not all of them. This sample has some 120,000 clones, with about 95% found just once. The specimen sequenced was blood. The receptors derive from a young man in good health.

V usage is TRBV2 and J usage is TRBJ2-2, with D perhaps being TRBD1 or TRBD2 (6 bases each). The germline V gene encodes CDR1 SNHLY and CDR2 FYNNEI. This CDR3 has 15 residues. V lost 7 bases and J 4 bases, leaving 16 bases between the germline ends. The CDR3 coding sequence is TGTGCCAGCAAACCACAGGGTAGCGGCACCGGGGAGCTGTTTTTT. Its protein product is CASKPQGSGTGELFF.

This chain joins TRBV12-5 and TRBJ2-5; a possible D gene is TRBD1 (5 bases). V lost 0 bases to trimming and J lost 5 bases, with 7 bases between them. The V gene's germline CDR1 is LGHNT and CDR2 FRNRAP. This CDR3 is built from 13 residues. CDR3 residues: CASGLVGVETQYF. The DNA for the CDR3 is TGTGCTAGTGGTTTGGTAGGGGTGGAGACCCAGTACTTC.

The CDR3 bases are TGTGCCAGCAGCTTAGCAGAGGGGTTGAGGTCCGGGGAGCTGTTTTTT. Its protein product is CASSLAEGLRSGELFF. V and J are TRBV7-9 and TRBJ2-2; D might be TRBD1 or TRBD2, each matching 5 bases. The germline V gene has CDR1 SEHNR and CDR2 FQNEAQ (reference sequence). V shed 0 bases and J shed 6 bases, with 14 bases lying between them. This CDR3 contains 16 residues.

The V call is TRBV21-1, the J call TRBJ1-6. TRBV21-1 is listed as a pseudogene. The CDR3 sequence is 17 residues long. In DNA form, the CDR3 reads TGTGCCAGCAGCGACCCCACGCCGGGGCCCCAGAATTCACCCCTCCACTTT. It yields the protein CASSDPTPGPQNSPLHF.

The chain has TRBV10-2 and TRBJ1-1; D gene ambiguous. V lost 4 bases, J lost 4 bases, and 7 bases lay in between. The V gene's germline CDR1 is WSHSY and CDR2 SAAADI. The CDR3 runs 12 residues. For the CDR3, the DNA is TGCGCCAGCAGTGTACCGGGCACTGAAGCTTTCTTT. Protein sequence: CASSVPGTEAFF.

V is TRBV5-8 and J is TRBJ2-7; D is unresolved. This CDR3 has 13 amino acids. Trimming cost V 4 bases and J 2 bases, with 10 bases left between them. CDR1 SGHTS and CDR2 YDEGEE come from the germline V gene. The CDR3 is CASSPPRPYEQYF. Here the CDR3 DNA reads TGTGCCAGCAGCCCTCCAAGACCCTACGAGCAGTACTTC.

The chain recombines TRBV4-1 with TRBJ1-6, with TRBD1 matching 8 bases. There are 15 residues in the CDR3. Per germline, CDR1 MGHRA and CDR2 YSYEKL. The junction had 9 bases not matched to a gene; V was cut back by 4 bases and J by 10 bases. The CDR3 loop is CASSRNRGDASPLHF. The CDR3 region has the DNA TGCGCCAGCAGCCGAAACAGGGGGGATGCCTCACCCCTCCACTTT.